This TCR beta chain was found in a study of CD8 T cells in Susac syndrome. CDR1 is SGHRS and CDR2 is YFSETQ in the germline V gene. V was trimmed by 0 bases and J by 11 bases, leaving 15 bases between them. CDR3 length equals 13 residues. Purification of the CD8+ and CD4+ T cells relied on negative isolation, and TEMRA cells underwent FACS enrichment. RNA in amounts of 0.5 to 1 ug was reverse transcribed with random hexamers. A multiplex approach, immunoSEQ multiplex PCR, amplified TCR beta CDR3 across 54 Vbeta and 13 Jbeta. TCRdb re-derived calls from the immunoSEQ multiplex PCR reads in MiXCR, one entry per CDR3 protein. The sample includes some 120,000 distinct CDR3 sequences, roughly 94% of them seen just once.

The receptor's source is a human donor with multiple sclerosis. The V gene is TRBV5-1, the J gene TRBJ2-7; no firm D call. Input material: CD4+ T cells from PBMCs. Here the CDR3 DNA reads TGCGCCAGCAGCTTGGATCTGGTGGCAGAGAAGTACTTC. This codes for CASSLDLVAEKYF.